Listed here are 30 T cell receptor beta chains from one sample, sequenced in a study of shared clonotypes between healthy human individuals (dated by TCRdb to the early 2020s). Preparation of the library involved the immunoSEQ multiplex PCR assay. TCRdb holds this immuneACCESS table with in-frame rearrangements only. Some clones are missing; in checked studies, unresolved V genes explain under half, and the rest has no known cause. This sample has 2 million to 2.5 million clones in its table, and 95% of those were observed once. The top ten hold roughly 0.13% of the sample. The source material was naive CD4+ T cells sorted from blood. The sample's cell subset or site label, decoded: CD45RA+ positively selected. The receptor source for this set is a man aged 18-30 years in good health.

The V gene is TRBV6-5, the J gene TRBJ2-5; 10 nucleotides line up with TRBD2. This CDR3 is 15 amino acids long. Per the germline V gene, CDR1 is MNHEY and CDR2 is SVGAGI. With 6 bases clipped from V and 5 bases from J, the junction kept 9 bases outside the gene matches. The CDR3 loop reads CASSFMSGGGETQYF. The CDR3 bases are TGTGCCAGCAGCTTCATGAGCGGGGGGGGTGAGACCCAGTACTTC.

This clone was counted once. This chain links TRBV5-4 with TRBJ2-3; 8 nucleotides align to TRBD2. The CDR3 runs to 15 residues. From germline, CDR1 is SGHNT and CDR2 YYREEE (reference sequence). The J segment lost 0 bases and the V segment lost 3 bases, leaving 3 bases of the junction unmatched. DNA of the CDR3: TGTGCCAGCAGCTCGGGACTAGGAAGCACAGATACGCAGTATTTT. As protein: CASSSGLGSTDTQYF.

The chain has TRBV2 and TRBJ2-1; D may be TRBD1 or TRBD2 (5 bases each). The V end was cut by 7 bases, the J end by 5 bases, with 18 bases between. Germline V gene sequence: CDR1 SNHLY, CDR2 FYNNEI. This CDR3 has 15 residues. Written as DNA, the CDR3 is TGTGCCAGCACCCCCCCGGGGAGAGGGGACAATGAGCAGTTCTTC. Translating gives CASTPPGRGDNEQFF.

The chain combines TRBV7-2 with TRBJ2-7, with 8 bases aligning to TRBD2. After removal of 2 bases from V and 4 bases from J, the junction contained 7 bases not matched to a gene. The CDR3 spans 15 residues. Germline-derived CDR1 and CDR2 are SGHTA and FQGNSA. Here the CDR3 DNA reads TGTGCCAGCAGCTTACGAGGCGGGGGGTGGTACGAGCAGTACTTC. Its translation is CASSLRGGGWYEQYF.

The V and J genes are TRBV28 and TRBJ2-7; 13 bases are shared with TRBD2. J lost 0 bases, V lost 1 base, and 9 bases had no gene match. This CDR3 has 19 residues. Germline CDR1 and CDR2: MDHEN and SYDVKM. The CDR3 sequence: CASSLFLGLAGEISYEQYF. Here the CDR3 DNA reads TGTGCCAGCAGTTTATTTTTAGGACTAGCGGGGGAAATCTCCTACGAGCAGTACTTC.

This clone occurred a few times. This CDR3 is CASSIRAGATNTGELFF. As DNA, the CDR3 is TGTGCCAGTAGTATAAGAGCGGGCGCTACGAACACCGGGGAGCTGTTTTTT. The chain has TRBV19 and TRBJ2-2, with TRBD2 as a possible D gene (6 bases). The germline V gene has CDR1 LNHDA and CDR2 SQIVND (reference sequence). CDR3 size: 17 residues. V gave up 2 bases and J gave up 0 bases, with 13 bases separating them.

The chain joins TRBV4-1 to TRBJ2-7, with 12 bases identical to TRBD2. CDR3 length: 15 residues. V was pared by 5 bases and J by 7 bases, with 9 bases of the junction left unmatched. CDR1 MGHRA and CDR2 YSYEKL come from the germline V gene. The CDR3 is CASSFRLAGEREQYF. The CDR3 DNA reads TGCGCCAGCAGCTTCAGACTAGCGGGAGAACGGGAGCAGTACTTC.

The chain uses TRBV7-2 and TRBJ2-3, with TRBD2 as a possible D gene (6 bases). Between the trimmed V and J ends, which lost 6 bases and 0 bases, there was a span of 10 bases. The length of the CDR3 is 14 residues. Germline CDR1 and CDR2: SGHTA and FQGNSA. The CDR3 bases are TGTGCCAGCAGGGAGGGCCTTAGCACAGATACGCAGTATTTT. As protein: CASREGLSTDTQYF.

This clone is a singleton in its sample. The chain has TRBV28 and TRBJ2-5; possibly TRBD2 for D (5 bases). V was trimmed by 4 bases and J by 5 bases, leaving 11 bases between them. The CDR3 has 13 residues. Looked up from germline, CDR1 is MDHEN and CDR2 is SYDVKM. CDR3 DNA: TGTGCCAGCAGTTCTACTAGGTTGGAGACCCAGTACTTC. Its protein product is CASSSTRLETQYF.

The CDR3 reads CASSPWRVEETQYF. CDR3 nucleotides: TGTGCCAGCTCACCTTGGCGGGTGGAAGAGACCCAGTACTTC. The chain recombines TRBV18 with TRBJ2-5; D is possibly TRBD2 (5 bases). Trimming left V 3 bases short and J 3 bases short, with 11 bases between. Looked up from germline, CDR1 is KGHSH and CDR2 is LQKENI. The CDR3 is 14 amino acids.

The chain joins TRBV30 to TRBJ1-4, with no clear D. V was clipped by 0 bases and J by 8 bases, with 10 bases between them. Germline V gives CDR1 GTSNPN, CDR2 SVGIG (reference sequence). CDR3 size: 13 residues. The CDR3 loop is CAWSVQSVEKLFF. CDR3 DNA sequence: TGTGCCTGGAGTGTACAGTCCGTCGAAAAACTGTTTTTT.

This chain joins TRBV6-1 and TRBJ1-1, with 7 bases lining up with TRBD1. J lost 1 base, V lost 5 bases, and 7 bases had no gene match. CDR3 length equals 15 residues. CDR1 is MNHNS, CDR2 SASEGT, per germline. DNA for the CDR3: TGTGCCAGCAGTATAAGTTACAGGGGGAACACTGAAGCTTTCTTT. The encoded protein is CASSISYRGNTEAFF.

Points on this clone: The sample has other DNA sequences that encode this CDR3 too. V is TRBV18 and J is TRBJ1-1; unclear D gene. The germline gives CDR1 KGHSH, CDR2 LQKENI. The CDR3 has 13 amino acids. The V and J ends lost 3 bases and 1 base respectively, with 6 bases between them. The CDR3 region is CASSPQPNTEAFF. The CDR3 DNA is TGTGCCAGCTCACCCCAGCCGAACACTGAAGCTTTCTTT.

The gene calls are TRBV7-3 and TRBJ1-1, with 7 bases matching TRBD1. Trimming at V came to 5 bases and at J to 1 base, leaving 7 bases not matched to a gene. Germline V gene sequence: CDR1 SGHTA, CDR2 FQGTGA. CDR3 length: 15 residues. In DNA form, the CDR3 reads TGTGCCAGCAGCCCAGGGGGTCGGAAGAACACTGAAGCTTTCTTT. It translates to CASSPGGRKNTEAFF. Full variable domain (remainder filled in from reference TRBV7-3 and TRBJ1-1): GAGVSQTPSNKVTEKGKYVELRCDPISGHTALYWYRQSLGQGPEFLIYFQGTGAADDSGLPNDRFFAVRPEGSVSTLKIQRTERGDSAVYLCASSPGGRKNTEAFFGQGTRLTVV.

The rearrangement links TRBV5-6 to TRBJ1-5; 9 nucleotides agree with TRBD1. The CDR3 contains 16 residues. The V gene's germline CDR1 is SGHDT and CDR2 YYEEEE. With V trimmed by 4 bases and J by 6 bases, 11 bases remained unmatched. CDR3 coding DNA: TGTGCCAGCAGCCAATTTGGGGGACAGGGTGTTCAGCCCCAGCATTTT. The encoded protein is CASSQFGGQGVQPQHF. The whole variable domain, remainder taken from reference TRBV5-6 and TRBJ1-5, is DAGVTQSPTHLIKTRGQQVTLRCSPKSGHDTVSWYQQALGQGPQFIFQYYEEEERQRGNFPDRFSGHQFPNYSSELNVNALLLGDSALYLCASSQFGGQGVQPQHFGDGTRLSIL.

J is TRBJ1-3 and V is TRBV28; 10 bases line up with TRBD1. This CDR3 is 18 amino acids long. V was clipped by 1 base and J by 4 bases; unmatched bases: 10. Germline values: CDR1 MDHEN, CDR2 SYDVKM. CDR3 sequence reads: CASSLSLGTGDLGNTIYF. The CDR3 bases are TGTGCCAGCAGTTTATCTCTTGGGACAGGGGATCTGGGAAACACCATATATTTT.

About this clone itself: The identical CDR3 is also encoded by other nucleotide sequences in the sample. This chain connects TRBV27 to TRBJ2-2; D uncertain. Germline-derived CDR1 and CDR2 are MNHEY and SMNVEV (reference sequence). This CDR3 contains 12 residues. Trimming removed 3 bases from V and 4 bases from J, with 3 bases in between. CDR3 loop: CASSFLTGELFF. The DNA of the CDR3 is TGTGCCAGCAGTTTCCTCACCGGGGAGCTGTTTTTT.

The chain carries TRBV10-2 and TRBJ2-7; 12 nucleotides align to TRBD2. V shed 8 bases, J shed 3 bases, and the junction held 8 bases outside the gene matches. Germline-derived CDR1 and CDR2 are WSHSY and SAAADI. The CDR3 loop spans 15 amino acids. CDR3 DNA sequence: TGCGCCAGCGGGGGACTAGCGGGTAACCTCTACGAGCAGTACTTC. Its translation: CASGGLAGNLYEQYF.

In this sample, this clone turned up once. The CDR3 region has the DNA TGCGCCAGCAGTGTGACTAGCGGTCCCAGCACAGATACGCAGTATTTT. Its protein is CASSVTSGPSTDTQYF. The chain joins TRBV10-2 to TRBJ2-3; TRBD2 aligns across 9 bases. J gave up 0 bases and V 4 bases, and 5 bases lay outside the gene matches. This CDR3 has 16 residues. CDR1 WSHSY and CDR2 SAAADI come from the germline V gene.

The V gene is TRBV6-1, the J gene TRBJ2-7; 8 bases align to TRBD1. Losses at the gene ends were 0 bases for V and 3 bases for J; bases not matched to a gene: 7. This CDR3 is built from 16 residues. Germline V gene lookup returns CDR1 MNHNS and CDR2 SASEGT. CDR3 in amino acids: CASSEAPGQAFYEQYF. The CDR3 coding sequence is TGTGCCAGCAGTGAAGCGCCGGGACAGGCCTTCTACGAGCAGTACTTC.

The rearrangement joins TRBV13 to TRBJ2-7; no firm D call. The CDR3 is made up of 14 amino acids. Germline V gene data show CDR1 as PRHDT and CDR2 as FYEKMQ (reference sequence). The ends were cut back, 0 bases at V and 5 bases at J, with 11 bases in the middle. CDR3 sequence (DNA): TGTGCCAGCAGCTTAGGCAGTCGCTGGGACGAGCAGTACTTC. It encodes CASSLGSRWDEQYF.

The chain links TRBV7-9 to TRBJ1-4; possible D gene TRBD1, 5 bases. The germline gives CDR1 SEHNR, CDR2 FQNEAQ (reference sequence). V gave up 7 bases and J gave up 6 bases, with 15 bases separating them. CDR3 length equals 14 residues. The CDR3 DNA is TGTGCCAGCACCAGGGCGGGTACTGATGAAAAACTGTTTTTT. Translating it yields CASTRAGTDEKLFF. Full variable domain (rest looked up from reference TRBV7-9 and TRBJ1-4): DTGVSQNPRHKITKRGQNVTFRCDPISEHNRLYWYRQTLGQGPEFLTYFQNEAQLEKSRLLSDRFSAERPKGSFSTLEIQRTEQGDSAMYLCASTRAGTDEKLFFGSGTQLSVL.

The chain employs TRBV5-1 and TRBJ1-1; 7 bases map to TRBD1. The CDR3 runs to 15 residues. After removal of 0 bases from V and 1 base from J, the junction contained 3 bases not matched to a gene. In germline, CDR1 is SGHRS, CDR2 YFSETQ. CDR3 DNA: TGCGCCAGCAGCTTGGAGGGGGCCCAGAACACTGAAGCTTTCTTT. Its translation is CASSLEGAQNTEAFF.

V and J are TRBV5-1 and TRBJ1-1; D unclear. V lost 4 bases and J 5 bases, leaving 9 bases between the germline ends. The CDR3 spans 12 residues. The germline gives CDR1 SGHRS, CDR2 YFSETQ. For the CDR3, the DNA is TGCGCCAGCAGCGCCCCCGGGACTGAAGCTTTCTTT. This translates into CASSAPGTEAFF.

This chain uses TRBV5-5 with TRBJ2-7; D gene unclear. The germline V and J ends were trimmed by 1 base and 5 bases, with 19 bases remaining between them. The CDR3 totals 16 residues. Germline CDR1 and CDR2: SGHKS and YYEKEE (reference sequence). CDR3 residues: CASSLIQAPQVHEQYF. CDR3 coding DNA: TGTGCCAGCAGCTTGATCCAGGCCCCTCAAGTCCACGAGCAGTACTTC. The entire variable domain, with the rest obtained from reference TRBV5-5 and TRBJ2-7, is as follows: DAGVTQSPTHLIKTRGQQVTLRCSPISGHKSVSWYQQVLGQGPQFIFQYYEKEERGRGNFPDRFSARQFPNYSSELNVNALLLGDSALYLCASSLIQAPQVHEQYFGPGTRLTVT.

The chain employs TRBV11-3 and TRBJ2-5, with D perhaps given as TRBD1 or TRBD2 (5 bases each). In germline, CDR1 is SGHNT, CDR2 YENEEA. Trimming removed 0 bases at V and 4 bases at J, with 12 bases between. This CDR3 region has 15 residues. CDR3 nucleotide sequence: TGTGCCAGCAGCTTAGAGTTGGGGGACGGAGAGACCCAGTACTTC. Residues: CASSLELGDGETQYF. Looking up the rest from reference TRBV11-3 and TRBJ2-5 gives the full variable domain: EAGVVQSPRYKIIEKKQPVAFWCNPISGHNTLYWYLQNLGQGPELLIRYENEEAVDDSQLPKDRFSAERLKGVDSTLKIQPAELGDSAVYLCASSLELGDGETQYFGPGTRLLVL.

The V gene is TRBV4-3, the J gene TRBJ2-2; the D gene is possibly TRBD2 (5 bases). The V and J ends lost 0 bases and 3 bases respectively, with 17 bases between them. The CDR3 length is 18 residues. Germline V gives CDR1 LGHNA, CDR2 YSLEER. CDR3 bases: TGCGCCAGCAGCCAAGATCCCACTAGGGCTGAATACACCGGGGAGCTGTTTTTT. As protein: CASSQDPTRAEYTGELFF.

This clone was counted once. J is TRBJ2-1 and V is TRBV5-6; D may be TRBD1 (6 bases). This CDR3 has 17 amino acids. In germline, CDR1 is SGHDT, CDR2 YYEEEE. V was pared by 8 bases and J by 3 bases, with 24 bases between. CDR3 amino acids: CASNYREGAVGYNEQFF. CDR3 in DNA: TGTGCCAGTAATTACAGGGAAGGGGCTGTGGGCTACAATGAGCAGTTCTTC.

In this sample, this clone turned up a few times. This sequence joins TRBV6-1 and TRBJ1-1; D unresolved. V lost 4 bases, J lost 7 bases, and 10 bases lay in between. Germline CDR1 MNHNS, CDR2 SASEGT. The CDR3 sequence is 12 residues long. The CDR3, as DNA: TGTGCCAGCAGTGTGACACGATTTGAAGCTTTCTTT. This sequence encodes CASSVTRFEAFF.

J is TRBJ1-4 and V is TRBV19, with unresolved D. The ends were cut back, 3 bases at V and 0 bases at J, with 14 bases in the middle. Germline lookup yields CDR1 LNHDA and CDR2 SQIVND (reference sequence). CDR3 size: 17 residues. The CDR3 coding sequence is TGTGCCAGTAGTATCCGCGGGTTCTTTGCAACTAATGAAAAACTGTTTTTT. It is translated as CASSIRGFFATNEKLFF.